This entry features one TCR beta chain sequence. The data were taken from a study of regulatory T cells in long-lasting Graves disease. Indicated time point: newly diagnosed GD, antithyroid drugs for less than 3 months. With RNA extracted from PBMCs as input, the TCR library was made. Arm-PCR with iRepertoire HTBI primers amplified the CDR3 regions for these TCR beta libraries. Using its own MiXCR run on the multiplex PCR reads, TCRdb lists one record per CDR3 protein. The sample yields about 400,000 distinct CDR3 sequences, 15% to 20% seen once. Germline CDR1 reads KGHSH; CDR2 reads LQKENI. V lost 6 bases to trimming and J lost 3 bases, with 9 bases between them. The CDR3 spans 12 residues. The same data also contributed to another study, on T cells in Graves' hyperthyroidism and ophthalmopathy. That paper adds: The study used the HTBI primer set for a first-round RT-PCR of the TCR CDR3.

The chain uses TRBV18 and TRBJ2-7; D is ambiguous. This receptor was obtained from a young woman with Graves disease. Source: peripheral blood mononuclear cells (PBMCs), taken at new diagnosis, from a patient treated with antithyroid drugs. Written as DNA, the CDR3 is TGTGCCAGCTCCAACTTAATCTACGAGCAGTACTTC. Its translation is CASSNLIYEQYF.